The 17 T cell receptor beta chains below come from one sample, sequenced in a study of OX40 agonist ivuxolimab in advanced cancers. Generated by immunoSEQ multiplex PCR, the TCRdb table keeps only in-frame clones and is missing some. The sample contains roughly 56,000 clones, around 86% of which appear only once. Sample: CD4+ or CD8+ T cells sorted from blood, taken in a trial of the OX40 agonist ivuxolimab. Receptors were obtained from an adult with an advanced solid tumor such as melanoma, head and neck, liver or kidney cancer.

This clone turned up a few times. V usage is TRBV2 and J usage is TRBJ2-7, with D unresolved. CDR1 is SNHLY, CDR2 FYNNEI, per germline. The CDR3 is 15 amino acids. V shed 7 bases and J shed 2 bases, with 18 bases lying between them. CDR3 residues: CASKDLVDGPYEQYF. CDR3 coding DNA: TGTGCCAGCAAGGACCTCGTGGACGGACCCTACGAGCAGTACTTC.

This chain uses TRBV7-8 with TRBJ1-1; a possible D gene is TRBD1 (5 bases). CDR3 length: 15 amino acids. Trimming removed 0 bases from V and 5 bases from J, with 13 bases in between. In germline, CDR1 is SGHVS, CDR2 FQNEAQ. CDR3 residues: CASSLAGQGRTEAFF. CDR3 sequence (DNA): TGTGCCAGCAGCTTAGCCGGGCAGGGTCGAACTGAAGCTTTCTTT.

The chain has TRBV5-5 and TRBJ1-2; D is ambiguous. Germline V gene data show CDR1 as SGHKS and CDR2 as YYEKEE (reference sequence). Trimming stripped 0 bases from V and 8 bases from J, with 17 bases between. The CDR3 contains 15 residues. Here the CDR3 reads CASSLVTEGLGGYTF. DNA for the CDR3: TGTGCCAGCAGCTTGGTAACGGAGGGTCTGGGCGGCTACACCTTC.

V is TRBV9 and J is TRBJ1-5; D not resolved. The CDR3 contains 15 residues. Germline V gene sequence: CDR1 SGDLS, CDR2 YYNGEE. The V gene lost 0 bases and the J gene lost 0 bases, with 7 bases spanning the gap. CDR3 nucleotides: TGTGCCAGCAGCGTAGGACCCGATAGCAATCAGCCCCAGCATTTT. The encoded protein is CASSVGPDSNQPQHF.

The genes are TRBV28 and TRBJ2-7; 8 bases map to TRBD1. V dropped 2 bases and J dropped 9; count of bases not matched to a gene: 9. The germline V gene has CDR1 MDHEN and CDR2 SYDVKM. The CDR3 has 14 residues. The CDR3 bases are TGTGCCAGCAGTTTACTAGACAGGGGCATTAGGCAGTACTTC. This encodes CASSLLDRGIRQYF. Filled out from reference TRBV28 and TRBJ2-7, the complete variable domain reads DVKVTQSSRYLVKRTGEKVFLECVQDMDHENMFWYRQDPGLGLRLIYFSYDVKMKEKGDIPEGYSVSREKKERFSLILESASTNQTSMYLCASSLLDRGIRQYFGPGTRLTVT.

The chain has TRBV10-3 and TRBJ1-2; 10 bases line up with TRBD1. Per the germline V gene, CDR1 is ENHRY and CDR2 is SYGVKD. The CDR3 runs 14 residues. With V trimmed by 5 bases and J by 7 bases, 7 bases remained unmatched. As DNA, the CDR3 is TGTGCCATCAGTCCGGGACAGGGGTCGTTTGGCTACACCTTC. This encodes CAISPGQGSFGYTF.

The chain recombines TRBV28 with TRBJ1-5; perhaps TRBD1 as D (5 bases). This CDR3 contains 14 residues. Trimming removed 4 bases from V and 3 bases from J, with 10 bases in between. The germline V gene encodes CDR1 MDHEN and CDR2 SYDVKM. The CDR3 spells CASSWGYYNQPQHF. CDR3 DNA sequence: TGTGCCAGCAGTTGGGGGTACTACAATCAGCCCCAGCATTTT.

The sample holds one count of this clone. V and J are TRBV28 and TRBJ1-3; TRBD1 might be the D (5 bases). The length of the CDR3 is 14 residues. Between the trimmed V and J ends, which lost 6 bases and 0 bases, there was a span of 9 bases. Germline CDR1 and CDR2: MDHEN and SYDVKM. The CDR3, as DNA: TGTGCCAGCAGCAGCGGGACCTCTGGAAACACCATATATTTT. This codes for CASSSGTSGNTIYF.

The chain carries TRBV5-6 and TRBJ2-3; 7 bases are shared with TRBD2. V trimming: 4 bases; J trimming: 2 bases; junction bases outside the gene matches: 7. There are 15 residues in the CDR3. The germline V gene has CDR1 SGHDT and CDR2 YYEEEE. CDR3 DNA sequence: TGTGCCAGCAGCCGTCCGGGGGGTTCCACAGATACGCAGTATTTT. It specifies CASSRPGGSTDTQYF.

The chain carries TRBV5-1 and TRBJ2-7; 7 nucleotides line up with TRBD2. Germline lookup yields CDR1 SGHRS and CDR2 YFSETQ. The CDR3 is 14 amino acids. The junction had 8 bases not matched to a gene; V was cut back by 4 bases and J by 4 bases. The CDR3 DNA reads as TGCGCCAGCAGCACCATGTGGGGGGGATACGAGCAGTACTTC. Translated: CASSTMWGGYEQYF.

The gene calls are TRBV6-1 and TRBJ1-1; 7 positions agree with TRBD1. J gave up 4 bases and V 8 bases, and 13 bases lay outside the gene matches. The germline V gene encodes CDR1 MNHNS and CDR2 SASEGT. The CDR3 sequence is 15 residues long. The CDR3 loop is CASREARGLGTEAFF. The CDR3 DNA reads TGTGCCAGCCGCGAGGCGAGGGGGCTCGGCACTGAAGCTTTCTTT.

The chain uses TRBV28 and TRBJ2-4, with 13 nucleotides matching TRBD2. The CDR3 sequence is 18 residues long. CDR1 and CDR2 (germline): MDHEN, SYDVKM. J gave up 5 bases and V 1 base, and 8 bases lay outside the gene matches. CDR3 amino acids: CASSLSSGTSGDQNIQYF. CDR3 nucleotides: TGTGCCAGCAGTTTATCTTCGGGGACTAGCGGGGACCAAAACATTCAGTACTTC.

The V and J genes are TRBV19 and TRBJ2-2, with D perhaps matching TRBD1 or TRBD2 (5 bases each). This CDR3 is 17 amino acids long. V was pared by 3 bases and J by 0 bases, with 14 bases between. Germline V gene lookup returns CDR1 LNHDA and CDR2 SQIVND (reference sequence). This chain's CDR3 is CASSILEGRTNTGELFF. CDR3 coding DNA: TGTGCCAGTAGTATCCTCGAGGGACGGACGAACACCGGGGAGCTGTTTTTT. The variable domain in full, with the rest retrieved from reference TRBV19 and TRBJ2-2, is DGGITQSPKYLFRKEGQNVTLSCEQNLNHDAMYWYRQDPGQGLRLIYYSQIVNDFQKGDIAEGYSVSREKKESFPLTVTSAQKNPTAFYLCASSILEGRTNTGELFFGEGSRLTVL.

This chain links TRBV27 with TRBJ2-1; D uncertain. V lost 3 bases, J lost 6 bases, and 12 bases lay in between. The CDR3 sequence is 14 residues long. Germline V lookup: CDR1 MNHEY, CDR2 SMNVEV (reference sequence). For the CDR3, the DNA is TGTGCCAGCAGTTTGAGTAGGGTGGGCAATGAGCAGTTCTTC. Protein product: CASSLSRVGNEQFF.

The chain links TRBV7-9 to TRBJ2-2; D ambiguous. The CDR3 is 13 residues long. Germline-derived CDR1 and CDR2 are SEHNR and FQNEAQ (reference sequence). Between the trimmed V and J ends, which lost 1 base and 8 bases, there was a span of 8 bases. CDR3 protein: CASSLDAAGELFF. CDR3 DNA sequence: TGTGCCAGCAGCTTAGACGCAGCTGGGGAGCTGTTTTTT. Looking up the rest from reference TRBV7-9 and TRBJ2-2 gives the full variable domain: DTGVSQNPRHKITKRGQNVTFRCDPISEHNRLYWYRQTLGQGPEFLTYFQNEAQLEKSRLLSDRFSAERPKGSFSTLEIQRTEQGDSAMYLCASSLDAAGELFFGEGSRLTVL.

V gene TRBV7-2 combines with J gene TRBJ1-1, with D unclear. Germline CDR1 SGHTA, CDR2 FQGNSA. V was trimmed by 2 bases and J by 10 bases, leaving 8 bases between them. The CDR3 contains 11 residues. In nucleotides, the CDR3 is TGTGCCAGCAGCTTATTAGGGCGAGCTTTCTTT. Residues: CASSLLGRAFF. Complete variable domain (other parts from reference TRBV7-2 and TRBJ1-1): GAGVSQSPSNKVTEKGKDVELRCDPISGHTALYWYRQSLGQGLEFLIYFQGNSAPDKSGLPSDRFSAERTGGSVSTLTIQRTQQEDSAVYLCASSLLGRAFFGQGTRLTVV.

This clone was picked up one time. The rearrangement joins TRBV28 to TRBJ2-4, with 8 bases fitting TRBD1. The J segment lost 5 bases and the V segment lost 3 bases, leaving 6 bases of the junction unmatched. Germline CDR1 reads MDHEN; CDR2 reads SYDVKM. The CDR3 is 15 amino acids. Here the CDR3 DNA reads TGTGCCAGCAGTTTTCAGGGGGCGAGGGAAAACATTCAGTACTTC. It codes for CASSFQGARENIQYF.